This TCR beta chain was observed in a study of blood T cell repertoires in COVID-19 (dated by TCRdb to 2020 to 2021). Regarding the complete study: Samples covering the acute and convalescent phases of COVID-19 were provided by collaborators in the United States, Italy and Spain. The material from the prospective study consisted of cDNA or gDNA derived from T cells, B-cell-depleted T cells, or PBMCs. The dataset comprised deeply sampled blood TCRbeta repertoires from subjects exposed to, actively infected with, or recovered from COVID-19. The repertoires were made available in a free public database intended to serve as a resource for research on the immune response to SARS-CoV-2. The samples were drawn from two sources: the first 160 participants of the ongoing ImmuneRACE study, and 1,000 to 1,500 subjects contributed by 6 global collaborators. Nearly every sample came with metadata listing a de-identified subject ID, COVID-19 status, age in years and sex. HLA class I and class II types, where available, came from metadata supplied by the sample provider rather than from assay-based typing. The full study reports these points: Clinical and demographic metadata were provided uncurated, with the amount varying by source and participant.

The immunoSEQ Assay, a bias-controlled multiplex PCR, was used to amplify TCRbeta CDR3 regions from genomic DNA. Per the original workflow: Nucleated cell counts per sample were estimated from amplification of reference gene primers within the assay. To quantify the absolute abundance of each unique TCRbeta CDR3 rearrangement, sequence reads were collapsed and filtered. Productive Simpson clonality was computed per sample as the square root of Simpson's diversity index over productive rearrangements. Sourced from immuneACCESS, this table was stored by TCRdb with only in-frame sequences that have V and J called. A share of the clones is absent; for the studies checked, an unresolved V gene accounts for under half, and the remainder has no known explanation. Clone size and the V and J calls come from that table; the DNA yielded D and trimming. The sample contains more than 250,000 clones, about 91% of them found a single time. 0.95% to 1.5% of the sample is held by the ten biggest clonotypes.

The CDR3 sequence holds 15 residues, the cysteine and phenylalanine included. Only the CDR3 region is kept as DNA, spanning 45 bases read in frame from base 1. Based on the germline V gene, the CDR1 and CDR2 sequences are SGHRS and YFSETQ. V is pruned by 3 bases and J by 4 bases, leaving 3 bases of the junction without a gene match. In the prospective study, participants were about 18 to 90 years old, resided in about two dozen geographic areas of the United States, and were enrolled through a virtual design. In the prospective study, cohorts were assigned on the basis of participant-reported clinical history obtained from a screening survey and a study questionnaire. Mobile phlebotomists in the prospective study collected whole blood, serum and a nasopharyngeal or oropharyngeal swab from every participant. Prospective study participants could optionally give additional blood draws and questionnaires over an approximately two-month period. Prospective study blood samples were shipped either frozen or at room temperature before DNA extraction.

In the case of this clone: This clone's antigen is unknown. No base quality information exists; no much larger clone differs at one position.

Recombination linked TRBV5-1 to TRBJ1-5; 11 bases in between match TRBD1. The source material was PBMCs or T cells enriched from blood (not recorded which). This receptor was obtained from a woman aged 40 to 49 with acute COVID-19. The DNA sequence is TGCGCCAGCAGCTCCGGGACAGGGGGGAATCAGCCCCAGCATTTT. It is translated as CASSSGTGGNQPQHF.